These T cell receptor beta chains were read from a single sample in a study of blood T cell repertoires in COVID-19. Assay: immunoSEQ multiplex PCR; the TCRdb copy retains only in-frame clones and omits some. The data show just under 350,000 clones, 88% seen once. Sequenced sample: peripheral blood. The receptors derive from a woman in her 70s with COVID-19, enrolled during active disease. Both conserved end residues are part of each CDR3. Clone size, where shown, is once, few, many, or a class for clones that have expanded.

cdr3_aa	v_call	clone_size
CASSMVSRGLWSPLHF	TRBV19	-
CASSTTDRVEEQYF	TRBV5-1	-
CASSVAAGRTDTQYF	TRBV9	-
CASSLGQNYGYTF	TRBV11-2	-
CASSLRQGDAFF	TRBV12-3/TRBV12-4	-
CAISPGTVNMNTEAFF	TRBV10-3	-
CASSPTGPNQPQHF	TRBV6-5	few
CASSWAGNTEAFF	TRBV6-5	-
CASSPGTGSTGANVLTF	TRBV7-2	-
CASSPYRATDTQYF	TRBV14	few
CASSQGMVDQPQHF	TRBV6-6	once
CASSLVPGGTEAFF	TRBV11-2	-
CASSLDRGPYYEQYF	TRBV5-6	-
CSATAGVQEMWGYTF	TRBV29-1	once
CASTSGAGYNSPLHF	TRBV28	once
CASSPLRQGGNSPLHF	TRBV28	-
CASSLTGDNQPQHF	TRBV5-1	-
CATSAADSYYGYTF	TRBV24-1	-
CASSQDGDRWNTEAFF	TRBV14	-
CSVLGLAAPDTQYF	TRBV29-1	-
CAWTRQQGYEQYF	TRBV30	-
CASSVGGSDTQYF	TRBV9	-
CASSVRQGADYGYTF	TRBV9	-
CASSQVGGGSETDTQYF	TRBV4-2	-
CAISEQDLGYTF	TRBV10-3	-
CASSQGFLSDNEQFF	TRBV6-4	once
CAWSSSTSLREQYF	TRBV30	-
CAISESHRAFF	TRBV10-3	-
CASSSRQGTNIQYF	TRBV5-8	-
CASSPSTGANQPQHF	TRBV5-1	-
CASSQEVTAYSGNTIYF	TRBV4-3	-
CSASVPGQGGEKLFF	TRBV20-1	-